Listed below are T cell receptor beta chains from one sample, sequenced in a study of blood T cell repertoires in COVID-19. The protocol was immunoSEQ multiplex PCR, while the TCRdb copy is restricted to in-frame clones and leaves out a portion. The profile covers around 37,000 clones, with about 90% appearing a single time and 4.5% to 7% taken by the ten largest. The sequenced sample consisted of peripheral blood. The receptors stem from a woman at least 80 years old with acute or convalescent COVID-19. Both conserved end residues are part of each CDR3. A D gene is named only where the DNA matches it firmly. Size is omitted from some rows. Given values are once, few, many or a class for expanded clones.

clone size	J gene	V gene	D gene	CDR3 protein	CDR3 DNA
NA	TRBJ1-6	TRBV7-6	TRBD1	CASSPRGTGYNSPLHF	TGTGCCAGCAGCCCCCGAGGGACAGGGTATAATTCACCCCTCCACTTT
NA	TRBJ2-7	TRBV2	TRBD1	CASTKGQGFEQYF	TGTGCCAGCACAAAAGGACAGGGATTCGAGCAGTACTTC
few	TRBJ1-2	TRBV5-4	NA	CASINIGGVGYGYTF	TGTGCCAGCATAAACATCGGGGGGGTCGGCTATGGCTACACCTTC
NA	TRBJ2-1	TRBV27	NA	CASSPLAGGYLYNEQFF	TGTGCCAGCAGCCCCCTAGCAGGCGGGTACCTATACAATGAGCAGTTCTTC
NA	TRBJ2-3	TRBV5-1	TRBD2	CASSPGTSDTDTQYF	TGCGCCAGCAGCCCCGGGACTAGCGATACAGATACGCAGTATTTT
NA	TRBJ1-5	TRBV4-2	NA	CASSHDGTPSEPQHF	TGTGCCAGCAGCCATGACGGGACTCCCTCAGAGCCCCAGCATTTT
NA	TRBJ1-1	TRBV6-5	TRBD1	CASSYRGPDTEAFF	TGTGCCAGCAGTTACAGGGGGCCTGACACTGAAGCTTTCTTT
NA	TRBJ2-2	TRBV25-1	NA	CATSFGTVLRTGELFF	TGTGCCACCTCCTTCGGTACAGTTCTGCGCACCGGGGAGCTGTTTTTT
NA	TRBJ2-3	TRBV2	TRBD2	CASSGAISGASNTQYF	TGTGCCAGCAGCGGGGCTATTAGCGGGGCGTCAAATACGCAGTATTTT
NA	TRBJ2-7	TRBV6-1	TRBD1	CASSETRTGVYEQYF	TGTGCCAGCAGTGAAACCCGGACAGGGGTCTACGAGCAGTACTTC
NA	TRBJ1-1	TRBV30	NA	CALRSYTEAFF	TGTGCCTTAAGGAGCTACACTGAAGCTTTCTTT
NA	TRBJ2-1	TRBV7-7	NA	CASSLVGAPYNEQFF	TGTGCTAGCAGCTTAGTGGGGGCCCCCTACAATGAGCAGTTCTTC
NA	TRBJ2-7	TRBV18	TRBD1	CASSRDSTYEQYF	TGTGCCAGCTCACGGGACAGCACCTACGAGCAGTACTTC
NA	TRBJ1-1	TRBV19	NA	CASSRYQGNTEAFF	TGTGCCAGTAGTAGGTACCAGGGGAACACTGAAGCTTTCTTT
NA	TRBJ2-1	TRBV7-2	TRBD1	CASSRDRGPNEQFF	TGTGCCAGCAGCCGGGACAGGGGGCCCAATGAGCAGTTCTTC
NA	TRBJ2-1	TRBV29-1	NA	CSVGTLAFSPYNEQFF	TGCAGCGTTGGAACGCTAGCGTTCTCCCCCTACAATGAGCAGTTCTTC
NA	TRBJ2-7	TRBV6-5	TRBD1	CASRARNRGPGEQYF	TGTGCCAGCAGGGCCCGGAACAGGGGGCCAGGCGAGCAGTACTTC
NA	TRBJ1-2	TRBV9	NA	CASSVDLGDGRGYTF	TGTGCCAGCAGCGTAGATCTTGGGGATGGGAGAGGCTACACCTTC
NA	TRBJ2-3	TRBV7-7	TRBD1	CASSLSLDRSTDTQYF	TGTGCTAGCAGCTTATCCTTGGACAGGAGCACAGATACGCAGTATTTT
NA	TRBJ1-6	TRBV5-6	NA	CASSYYGANSPLHF	TGTGCCAGCAGTTATTATGGGGCCAATTCACCCCTCCACTTT
NA	TRBJ2-2	TRBV21-1	NA	CASIDRGVRVRTGELFF	TGTGCCAGCATTGACCGGGGGGTTAGGGTGAGAACCGGGGAGCTGTTTTTT
NA	TRBJ2-2	TRBV3-1/TRBV3-2	TRBD2	CASSRRGGTGELFF	TGTGCCAGCAGCAGGCGGGGGGGCACCGGGGAGCTGTTTTTT